This paragraph reports one T cell receptor (beta chain). The data originate from a study of blood T cell repertoires in COVID-19. Study-wide background: Acute-phase and convalescent COVID-19 samples originated in the United States, Italy and Spain. T cells, B-cell-depleted T cells, or PBMCs provided the cDNA or gDNA that served as material.

Participants were aged 18 to 89 years from around 26 US areas. Germline V gene sequence: CDR1 LGHDT, CDR2 YNNKEL (reference sequence). V was clipped by 3 bases and J by 3 bases, with 11 bases between them. The CDR3 spans 14 residues. Per the original data handling: Estimated nucleated cell counts came from reference gene primer amplification. The data were produced by immunoSEQ multiplex PCR, yet TCRdb's version contains in-frame clones alone and is incomplete. The V and J calls and clone size were taken over from that table, and D and trimming were inferred from the DNA. The sample has just over 250,000 clones; about 86% are singletons.

This sequence joins TRBV3-1 (or the pseudogene TRBV3-2) and TRBJ1-1, with D maybe TRBD1 (5 bases). The sequenced sample was PBMCs or T cells enriched from blood (not recorded which). This receptor was taken from a man aged 25-40 years with acute COVID-19. This CDR3 is CASSHSDSYTEAFF. The CDR3 DNA follows: TGTGCCAGCAGCCACTCAGACAGTTACACTGAAGCTTTCTTT.